This TCR beta chain was observed in a study of blood T cell repertoires in COVID-19. Residents of about two dozen US areas, aged about 18 to 95 years, made up the participants. Contact with a PCR-confirmed or clinician-diagnosed COVID-19 case occurred within 2 weeks of entry. Germline CDR1 reads KGHDR; CDR2 reads SFDVKD. V lost 7 bases to trimming and J lost 4 bases, with 15 bases between them. The CDR3 is 14 amino acids. The authors' processing: From reference gene primer amplification, estimates of nucleated cell counts were derived. Sequencing used immunoSEQ multiplex PCR; TCRdb keeps in-frame clones, though not all of them. That table furnishes V, J and clone size, whereas the DNA furnished D and trimming. The sample lists approximately 340,000 clones, roughly 92% occurring once.

This rearrangement joins TRBV24-1 to TRBJ1-1; perhaps TRBD1 as D (5 bases). The sample comprised PBMCs or T cells enriched from blood (not recorded which). The source of this sequence is a woman in her thirties or forties who had been exposed to COVID-19. The CDR3 nucleotides read TGTGCCACCAGCGGTAGGAGGGACGGCACTGAAGCTTTCTTT. This sequence encodes CATSGRRDGTEAFF.